A single sample gave rise to the 2 T cell receptor beta chains below, sequenced in a study of T cells after yellow fever vaccination. TCRdb ran MiXCR on the 5' RACE reads and lists one entry per CDR3 protein. In the table there are a few hundred thousand distinct CDR3 sequences, roughly 8.4% of which are singletons. The sample consisted of PBMCs, taken about 49 days after the first yellow fever vaccination. The receptors stem from a man aged 18 to 35 who received the YFV17D yellow fever vaccine.

This clonotype was seen only a few times. The rearrangement joins TRBV13 to TRBJ2-7; possibly TRBD1 for D (6 bases). The V gene's germline CDR1 is PRHDT and CDR2 FYEKMQ (reference sequence). The germline V and J ends were trimmed by 2 bases and 5 bases, with 16 bases remaining between them. The CDR3 extends over 15 amino acids. In nucleotides, the CDR3 is TGTGCCAGCAGCTTAAAGCCCAGGGGAGCCCACGAGCAGTACGTC. Translation gives CASSLKPRGAHEQYV.

V is TRBV7-3 and J is TRBJ2-2; a weak D match, TRBD1 (8 bases). Trimming removed 4 bases from V and 3 bases from J, with 12 bases in between. The CDR3 loop spans 15 amino acids. The germline gives CDR1 SGHTA, CDR2 FQGTGA. The CDR3 nucleotides are TGTGCCAGCAGCTCACAGGGGGGGCACACCGGGGAGCTGTTTTTT. Translating it yields CASSSQGGHTGELFF.